Described below is a single T cell receptor (beta chain) sequence and its context. Its antigen is currently unknown. The data originate from a study of CD8 T cells in ankylosing spondylitis. General study results and limits: Clones linked to the disease showed a CD8+ phenotype. They occurred at relatively low frequencies in peripheral blood. Seemingly distinctive of ankylosing spondylitis blood was a TCR beta motif formed by eight highly homologous variants.

V was pared by 6 bases and J by 3 bases, with 5 bases of the junction left unmatched. The CDR3 spans 13 residues. Germline loops: CDR1 DFQATT, CDR2 SNEGSKA (reference sequence). Construction of TCR beta libraries was performed using quantitative 5'-RACE with molecular barcodes. Each CDR3 protein is one row after TCRdb ran MiXCR on the 5' RACE reads. This sample has hundreds of thousands of distinct CDR3 sequences, with more than 25% found just once. The chain uses TRBV20-1 and TRBJ2-3, with TRBD2 matching over 8 bases. This sequence was found in a male donor with ankylosing spondylitis. Sequencing input: blood, either unsorted or a sorted T cell fraction (not recorded which). The chain's CDR3 is CSAAGGETDTQYF. Here the CDR3 DNA reads TGCAGTGCCGCGGGGGGAGAGACAGATACGCAGTATTTT.